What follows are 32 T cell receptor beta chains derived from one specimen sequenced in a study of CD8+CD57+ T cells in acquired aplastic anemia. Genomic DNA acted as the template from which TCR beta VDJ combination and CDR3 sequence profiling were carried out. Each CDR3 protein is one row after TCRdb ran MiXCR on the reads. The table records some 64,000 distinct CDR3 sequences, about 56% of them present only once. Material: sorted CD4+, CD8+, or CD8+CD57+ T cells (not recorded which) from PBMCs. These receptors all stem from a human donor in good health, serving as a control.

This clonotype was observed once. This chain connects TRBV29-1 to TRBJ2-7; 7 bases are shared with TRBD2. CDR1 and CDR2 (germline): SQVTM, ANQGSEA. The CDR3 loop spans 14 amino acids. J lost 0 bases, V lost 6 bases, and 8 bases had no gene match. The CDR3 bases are TGCAGCGTGAAGACTAGCCGGGGCTCCTACGAGCAGTACTTC. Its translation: CSVKTSRGSYEQYF.

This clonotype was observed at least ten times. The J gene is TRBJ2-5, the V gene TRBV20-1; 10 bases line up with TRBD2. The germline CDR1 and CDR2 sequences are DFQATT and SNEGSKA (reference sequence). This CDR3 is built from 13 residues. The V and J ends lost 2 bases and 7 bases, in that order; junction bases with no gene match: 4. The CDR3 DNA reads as TGCAGTGCTAGACCCAGCGGGAGGGTGACCCAGTACTTC. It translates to CSARPSGRVTQYF.

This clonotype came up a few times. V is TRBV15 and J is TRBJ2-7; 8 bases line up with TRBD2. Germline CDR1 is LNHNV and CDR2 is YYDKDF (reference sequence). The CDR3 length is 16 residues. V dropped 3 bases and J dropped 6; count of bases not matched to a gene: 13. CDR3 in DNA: TGTGCCACCAGCAGGGGGGATGGGGCCGGGAGGGGCGAGCAGTACTTC. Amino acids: CATSRGDGAGRGEQYF.

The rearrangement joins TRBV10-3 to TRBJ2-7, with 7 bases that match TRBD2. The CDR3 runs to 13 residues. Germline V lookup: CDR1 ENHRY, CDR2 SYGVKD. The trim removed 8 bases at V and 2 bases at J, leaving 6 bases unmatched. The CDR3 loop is CAIGTKQTYEQYF. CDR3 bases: TGTGCCATCGGGACTAAACAGACCTACGAGCAGTACTTC.

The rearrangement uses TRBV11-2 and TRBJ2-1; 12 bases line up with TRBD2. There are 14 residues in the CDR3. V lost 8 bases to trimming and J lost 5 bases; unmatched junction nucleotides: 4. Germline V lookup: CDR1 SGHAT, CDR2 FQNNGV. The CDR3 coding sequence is TGTGCCAGCGCAACTAGCGGGGGGAACAATGAGCAGTTCTTC. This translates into CASATSGGNNEQFF.

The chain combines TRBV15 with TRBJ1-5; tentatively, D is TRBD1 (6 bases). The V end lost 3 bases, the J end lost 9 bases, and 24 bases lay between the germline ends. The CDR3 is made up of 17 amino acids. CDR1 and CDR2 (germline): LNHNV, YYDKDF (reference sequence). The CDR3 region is CATSSVPGAPRQSPQHF. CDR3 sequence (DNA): TGTGCCACCAGCAGCGTACCAGGGGCTCCGCGACAGTCGCCCCAGCATTTT.

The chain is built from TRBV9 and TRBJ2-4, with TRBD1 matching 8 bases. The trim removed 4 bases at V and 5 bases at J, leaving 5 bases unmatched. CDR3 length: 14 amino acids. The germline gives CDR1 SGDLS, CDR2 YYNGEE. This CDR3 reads CASSSDRAQNIQYF. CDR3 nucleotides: TGTGCCAGCAGCTCGGACAGGGCCCAAAACATTCAGTACTTC. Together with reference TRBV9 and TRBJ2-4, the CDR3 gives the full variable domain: DSGVTQTPKHLITATGQRVTLRCSPRSGDLSVYWYQQSLDQGLQFLIQYYNGEERAKGNILERFSAQQFPDLHSELNLSSLELGDSALYFCASSSDRAQNIQYFGAGTRLSVL.

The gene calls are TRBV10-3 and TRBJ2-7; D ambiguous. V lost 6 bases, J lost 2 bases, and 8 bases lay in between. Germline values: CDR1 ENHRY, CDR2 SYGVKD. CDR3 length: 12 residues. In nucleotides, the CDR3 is TGTGCCATCAGGGGCGAAACCTACGAGCAGTACTTC. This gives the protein CAIRGETYEQYF.

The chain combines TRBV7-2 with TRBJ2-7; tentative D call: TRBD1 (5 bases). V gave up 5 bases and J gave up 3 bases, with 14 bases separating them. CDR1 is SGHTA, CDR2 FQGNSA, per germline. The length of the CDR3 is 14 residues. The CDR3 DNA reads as TGTGCCAGCAGCCCGCCGGACATCCACTACGAGCAGTACTTC. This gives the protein CASSPPDIHYEQYF.

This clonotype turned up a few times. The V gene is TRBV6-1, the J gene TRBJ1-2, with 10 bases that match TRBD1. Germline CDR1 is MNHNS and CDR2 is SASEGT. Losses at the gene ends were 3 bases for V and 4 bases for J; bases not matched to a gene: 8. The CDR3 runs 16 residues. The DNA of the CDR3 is TGTGCCAGCAGTGATCCGGGACAGGGGTTTAGCTATGGCTACACCTTC. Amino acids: CASSDPGQGFSYGYTF.

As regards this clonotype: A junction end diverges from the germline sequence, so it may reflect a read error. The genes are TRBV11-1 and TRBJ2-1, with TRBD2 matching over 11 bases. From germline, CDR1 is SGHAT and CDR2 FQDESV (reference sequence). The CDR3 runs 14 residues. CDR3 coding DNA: TGCGCCAGCAGAGATCGCCTAGCGGGAGGCGAGCAGTTCTTC. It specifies CASRDRLAGGEQFF.

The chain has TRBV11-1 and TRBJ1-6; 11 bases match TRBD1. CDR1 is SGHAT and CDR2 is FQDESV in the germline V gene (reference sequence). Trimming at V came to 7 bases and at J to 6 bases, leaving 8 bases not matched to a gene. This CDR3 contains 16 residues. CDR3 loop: CASTLGQGALNSPLHF. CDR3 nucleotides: TGTGCCAGCACCCTCGGACAGGGGGCTCTTAATTCACCCCTCCACTTT. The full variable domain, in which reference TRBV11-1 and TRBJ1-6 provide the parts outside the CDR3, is EAEVAQSPRYKITEKSQAVAFWCDPISGHATLYWYRQILGQGPELLVQFQDESVVDDSQLPKDRFSAERLKGVDSTLKIQPAELGDSAMYLCASTLGQGALNSPLHFGNGTRLTVT.

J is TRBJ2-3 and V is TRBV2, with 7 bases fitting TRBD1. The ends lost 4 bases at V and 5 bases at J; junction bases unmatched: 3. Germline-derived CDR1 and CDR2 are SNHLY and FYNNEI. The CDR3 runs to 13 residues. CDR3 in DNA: TGTGCCAGCAGTGTTAACAGGGGAGATACGCAGTATTTT. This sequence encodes CASSVNRGDTQYF.

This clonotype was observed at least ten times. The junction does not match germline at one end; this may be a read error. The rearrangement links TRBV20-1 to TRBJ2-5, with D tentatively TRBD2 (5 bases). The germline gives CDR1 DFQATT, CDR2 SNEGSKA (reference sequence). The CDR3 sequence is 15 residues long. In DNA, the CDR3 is TGCAGTGCTAGAGATTTGACCGACGGGATGAAGACCCGGTACTTC. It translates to CSARDLTDGMKTRYF.

As DNA, the CDR3 is TGCGCCAGCAGCTTGGGGCCTAGCGGGAGTAGAGATACGCAGTATTTT. Its protein is CASSLGPSGSRDTQYF. The chain employs TRBV5-1 and TRBJ2-3, with 10 nucleotides matching TRBD2. Germline CDR1 is SGHRS and CDR2 is YFSETQ. CDR3 size: 16 residues. The ends lost 0 bases at V and 5 bases at J; junction bases unmatched: 6. Drawing the rest from reference TRBV5-1 and TRBJ2-3, the complete variable domain is KAGVTQTPRYLIKTRGQQVTLSCSPISGHRSVSWYQQTPGQGLQFLFEYFSETQRNKGNFPGRFSGRQFSNSRSEMNVSTLELGDSALYLCASSLGPSGSRDTQYFGPGTRLTVL.

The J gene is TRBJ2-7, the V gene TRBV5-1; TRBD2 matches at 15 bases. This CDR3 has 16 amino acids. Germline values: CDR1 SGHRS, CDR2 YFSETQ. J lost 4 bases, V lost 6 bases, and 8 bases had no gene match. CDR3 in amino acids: CASNRGGLAGGYEQYF. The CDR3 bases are TGCGCCAGCAACCGGGGAGGACTAGCGGGAGGGTACGAGCAGTACTTC.

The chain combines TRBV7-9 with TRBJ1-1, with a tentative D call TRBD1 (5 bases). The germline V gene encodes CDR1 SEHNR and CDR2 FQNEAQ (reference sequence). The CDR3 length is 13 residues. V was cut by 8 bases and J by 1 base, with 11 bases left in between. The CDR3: CASARGANTEAFF. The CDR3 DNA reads TGTGCCAGCGCTAGAGGGGCGAACACTGAAGCTTTCTTT.

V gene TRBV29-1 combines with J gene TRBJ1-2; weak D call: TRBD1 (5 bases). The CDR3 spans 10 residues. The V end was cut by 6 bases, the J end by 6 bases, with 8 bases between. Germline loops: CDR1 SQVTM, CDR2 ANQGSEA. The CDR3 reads CSVDKNGYTF. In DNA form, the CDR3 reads TGCAGCGTGGACAAGAATGGCTACACCTTC.

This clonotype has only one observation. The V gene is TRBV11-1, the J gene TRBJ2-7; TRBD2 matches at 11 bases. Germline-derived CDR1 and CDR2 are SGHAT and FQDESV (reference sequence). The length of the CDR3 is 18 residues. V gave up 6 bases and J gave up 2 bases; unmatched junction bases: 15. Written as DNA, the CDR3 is TGTGCCAGCAGTCTAGCAACTAGCGGGGGACTTACCGCCTACGAGCAGTACTTC. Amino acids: CASSLATSGGLTAYEQYF.

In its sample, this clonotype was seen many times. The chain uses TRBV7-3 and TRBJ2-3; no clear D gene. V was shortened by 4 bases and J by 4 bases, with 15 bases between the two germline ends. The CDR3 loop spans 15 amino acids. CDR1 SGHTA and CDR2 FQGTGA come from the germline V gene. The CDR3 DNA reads TGTGCCAGCAGCTCAGACACCCGGGTATCAGATACGCAGTATTTT. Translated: CASSSDTRVSDTQYF.

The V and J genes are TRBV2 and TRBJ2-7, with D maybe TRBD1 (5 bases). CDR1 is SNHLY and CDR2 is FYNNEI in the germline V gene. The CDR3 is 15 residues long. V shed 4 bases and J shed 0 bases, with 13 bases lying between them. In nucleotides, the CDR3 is TGTGCCAGCAGTGGATCAGGGTATAGCTCCTACGAGCAGTACTTC. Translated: CASSGSGYSSYEQYF.

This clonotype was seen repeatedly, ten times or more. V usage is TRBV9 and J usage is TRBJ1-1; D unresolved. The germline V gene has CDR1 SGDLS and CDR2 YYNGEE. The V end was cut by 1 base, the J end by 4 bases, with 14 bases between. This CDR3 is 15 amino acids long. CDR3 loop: CASSVRPGAGTEAFF. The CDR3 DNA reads TGTGCCAGCAGCGTAAGACCCGGCGCGGGCACTGAAGCTTTCTTT.

In DNA form, the CDR3 reads TGTGCCAGCAGCGTGACAGGGTCAGTCAATTCACCCCTCCACTTT. Encoded protein: CASSVTGSVNSPLHF. This chain links TRBV9 with TRBJ1-6; 7 nucleotides match TRBD1. V shed 2 bases, J shed 7 bases, and the junction held 6 bases outside the gene matches. The CDR3 sequence is 15 residues long. The germline CDR1 and CDR2 sequences are SGDLS and YYNGEE.

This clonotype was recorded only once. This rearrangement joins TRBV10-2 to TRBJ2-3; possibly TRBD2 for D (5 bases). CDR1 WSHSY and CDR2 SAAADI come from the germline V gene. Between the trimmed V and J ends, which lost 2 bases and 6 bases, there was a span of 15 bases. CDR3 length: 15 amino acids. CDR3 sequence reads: CASSETGKRVDTQYF. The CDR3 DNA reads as TGCGCCAGCAGTGAGACGGGGAAGAGGGTGGATACGCAGTATTTT.

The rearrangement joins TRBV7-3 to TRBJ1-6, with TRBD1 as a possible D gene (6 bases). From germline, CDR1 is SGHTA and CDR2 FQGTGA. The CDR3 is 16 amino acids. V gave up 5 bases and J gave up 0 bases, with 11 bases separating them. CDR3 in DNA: TGTGCCAGCAGCCGGACAGTGAGCTCCTATAATTCACCCCTCCACTTT. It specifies CASSRTVSSYNSPLHF. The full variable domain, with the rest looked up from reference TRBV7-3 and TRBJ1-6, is GAGVSQTPSNKVTEKGKYVELRCDPISGHTALYWYRQSLGQGPEFLIYFQGTGAADDSGLPNDRFFAVRPEGSVSTLKIQRTERGDSAVYLCASSRTVSSYNSPLHFGNGTRLTVT.

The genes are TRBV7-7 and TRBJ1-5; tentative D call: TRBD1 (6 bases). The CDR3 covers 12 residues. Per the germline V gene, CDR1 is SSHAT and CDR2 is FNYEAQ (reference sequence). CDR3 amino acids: CASPGANQPQHF. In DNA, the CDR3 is TGTGCTAGCCCGGGGGCAAATCAGCCCCAGCATTTT.

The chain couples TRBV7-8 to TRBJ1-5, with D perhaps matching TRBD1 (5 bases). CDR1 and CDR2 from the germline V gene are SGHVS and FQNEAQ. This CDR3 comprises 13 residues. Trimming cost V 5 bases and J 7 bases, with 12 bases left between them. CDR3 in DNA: TGTGCCAGCAGCCCTCGGAGGGGACAGCCCCAGCATTTT. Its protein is CASSPRRGQPQHF.

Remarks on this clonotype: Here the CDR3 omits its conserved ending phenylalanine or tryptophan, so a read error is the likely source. CDR3 loop: CGSSLDGHPYGYTS. The CDR3 DNA follows: TGTGGCAGCAGCTTAGATGGTCATCCCTATGGCTACACCTCC. V is TRBV11-3 and J is TRBJ1-2; D is uncertain. This CDR3 has 14 amino acids. CDR1 SGHNT and CDR2 YENEEA come from the germline V gene.

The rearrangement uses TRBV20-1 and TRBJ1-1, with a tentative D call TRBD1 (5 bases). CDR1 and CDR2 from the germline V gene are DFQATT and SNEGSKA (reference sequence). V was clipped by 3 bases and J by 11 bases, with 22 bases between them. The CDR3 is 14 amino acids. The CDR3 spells CSASVGRGGNDAFF. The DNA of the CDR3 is TGCAGTGCTAGCGTGGGTAGGGGAGGTAATGACGCTTTCTTT.

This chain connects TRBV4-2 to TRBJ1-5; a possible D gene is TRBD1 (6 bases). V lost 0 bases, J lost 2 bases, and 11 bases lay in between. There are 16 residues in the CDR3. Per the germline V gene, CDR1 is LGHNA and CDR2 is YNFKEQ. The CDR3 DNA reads TGTGCCAGCAGCCAAGATCCGACAGGTCGCAATCAGCCCCAGCATTTT. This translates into CASSQDPTGRNQPQHF.

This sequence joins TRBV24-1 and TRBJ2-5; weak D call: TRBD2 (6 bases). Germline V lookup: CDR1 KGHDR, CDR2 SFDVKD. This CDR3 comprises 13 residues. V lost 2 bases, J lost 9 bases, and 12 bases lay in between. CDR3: CATSDSGDRAQYF. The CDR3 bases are TGTGCCACCAGTGATTCGGGGGATAGGGCCCAGTACTTC.

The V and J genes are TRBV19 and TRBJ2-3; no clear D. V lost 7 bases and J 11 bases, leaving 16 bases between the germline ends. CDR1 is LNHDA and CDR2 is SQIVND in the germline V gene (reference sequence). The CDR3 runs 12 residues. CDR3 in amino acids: CASTMRPEQQYF. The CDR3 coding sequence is TGTGCCAGTACCATGAGACCAGAACAGCAGTATTTT.